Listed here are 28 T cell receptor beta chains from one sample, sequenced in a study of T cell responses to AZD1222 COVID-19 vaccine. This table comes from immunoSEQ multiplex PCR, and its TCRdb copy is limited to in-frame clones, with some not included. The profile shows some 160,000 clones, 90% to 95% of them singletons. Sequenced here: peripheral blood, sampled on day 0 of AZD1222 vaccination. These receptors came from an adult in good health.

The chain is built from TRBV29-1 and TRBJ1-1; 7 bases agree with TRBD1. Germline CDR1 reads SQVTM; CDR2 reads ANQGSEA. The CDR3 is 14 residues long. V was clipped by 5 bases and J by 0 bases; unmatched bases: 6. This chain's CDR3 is CSVKGQALNTEAFF. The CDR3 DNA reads TGCAGCGTTAAAGGACAGGCTTTGAACACTGAAGCTTTCTTT. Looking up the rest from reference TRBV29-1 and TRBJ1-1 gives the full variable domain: SAVISQKPSRDICQRGTSLTIQCQVDSQVTMMFWYRQQPGQSLTLIATANQGSEATYESGFVIDKFPISRPNLTFSTLTVSNMSPEDSSIYLCSVKGQALNTEAFFGQGTRLTVV.

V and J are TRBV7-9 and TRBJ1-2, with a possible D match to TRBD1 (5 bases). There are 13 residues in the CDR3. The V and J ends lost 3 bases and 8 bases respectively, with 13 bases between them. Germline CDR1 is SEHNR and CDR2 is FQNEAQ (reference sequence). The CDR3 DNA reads TGTGCCAGCAGCTTTGGGGGAATTGAGGGCTACACCTTC. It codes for CASSFGGIEGYTF. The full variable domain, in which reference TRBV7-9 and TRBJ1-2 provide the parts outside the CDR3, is DTGVSQNPRHKITKRGQNVTFRCDPISEHNRLYWYRQTLGQGPEFLTYFQNEAQLEKSRLLSDRFSAERPKGSFSTLEIQRTEQGDSAMYLCASSFGGIEGYTFGSGTRLTVV.

The CDR3 sequence: CASSNTYNEQFF. The CDR3 DNA is TGTGCCAGCAGTAACACCTACAATGAGCAGTTCTTC. The chain couples TRBV27 to TRBJ2-1, with D uncertain. CDR1 and CDR2 from the germline V gene are MNHEY and SMNVEV (reference sequence). V gave up 5 bases and J gave up 2 bases, with 4 bases separating them. The CDR3 runs 12 residues.

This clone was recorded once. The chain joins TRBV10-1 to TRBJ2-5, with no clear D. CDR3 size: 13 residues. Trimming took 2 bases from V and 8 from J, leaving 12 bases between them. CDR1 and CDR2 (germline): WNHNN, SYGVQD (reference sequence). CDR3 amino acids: CASSEARLGTQYF. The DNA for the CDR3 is TGCGCCAGCAGTGAGGCTAGGCTGGGAACCCAGTACTTC.

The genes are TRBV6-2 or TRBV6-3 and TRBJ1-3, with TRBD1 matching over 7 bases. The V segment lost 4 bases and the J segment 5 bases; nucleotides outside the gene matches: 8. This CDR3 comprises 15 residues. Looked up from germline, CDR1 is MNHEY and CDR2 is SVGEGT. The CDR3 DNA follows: TGTGCCAGCAGTTTCCCGGACAGGCGGCGAAACACCATATATTTT. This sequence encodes CASSFPDRRRNTIYF.

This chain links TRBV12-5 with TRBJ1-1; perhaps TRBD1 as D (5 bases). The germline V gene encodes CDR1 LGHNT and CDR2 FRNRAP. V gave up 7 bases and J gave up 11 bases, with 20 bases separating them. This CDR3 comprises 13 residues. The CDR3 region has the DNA TGTGCTAGTGCCAAAGGTGTGGGGGTATGGGCTTTCTTT. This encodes CASAKGVGVWAFF.

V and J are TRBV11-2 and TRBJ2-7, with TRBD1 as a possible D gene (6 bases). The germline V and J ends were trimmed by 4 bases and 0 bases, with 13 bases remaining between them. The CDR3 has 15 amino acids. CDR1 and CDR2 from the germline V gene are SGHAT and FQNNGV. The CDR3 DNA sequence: TGTGCCAGCAGCTCGCAACAGGGTAGCTCCTACGAGCAGTACTTC. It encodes CASSSQQGSSYEQYF. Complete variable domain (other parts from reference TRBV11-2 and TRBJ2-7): EAGVAQSPRYKIIEKRQSVAFWCNPISGHATLYWYQQILGQGPKLLIQFQNNGVVDDSQLPKDRFSAERLKGVDSTLKIQPAKLEDSAVYLCASSSQQGSSYEQYFGPGTRLTVT.

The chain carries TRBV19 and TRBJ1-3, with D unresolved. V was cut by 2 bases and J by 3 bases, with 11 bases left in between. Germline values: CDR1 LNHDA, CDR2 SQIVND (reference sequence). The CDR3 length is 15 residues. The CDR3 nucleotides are TGTGCCAGTAGTATAAGTGCGACGCTTGGAAACACCATATATTTT. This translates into CASSISATLGNTIYF.

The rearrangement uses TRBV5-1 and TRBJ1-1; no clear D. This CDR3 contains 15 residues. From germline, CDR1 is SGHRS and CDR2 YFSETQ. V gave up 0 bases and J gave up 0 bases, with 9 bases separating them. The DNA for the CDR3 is TGCGCCAGCAGCTTGGATGGGCATTTGAACACTGAAGCTTTCTTT. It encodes CASSLDGHLNTEAFF. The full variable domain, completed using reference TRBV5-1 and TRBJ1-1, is KAGVTQTPRYLIKTRGQQVTLSCSPISGHRSVSWYQQTPGQGLQFLFEYFSETQRNKGNFPGRFSGRQFSNSRSEMNVSTLELGDSALYLCASSLDGHLNTEAFFGQGTRLTVV.

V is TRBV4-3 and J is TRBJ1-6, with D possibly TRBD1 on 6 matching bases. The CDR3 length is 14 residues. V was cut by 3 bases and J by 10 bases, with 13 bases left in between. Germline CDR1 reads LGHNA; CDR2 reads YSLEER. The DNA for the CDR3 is TGCGCCAGCAGCCATACAGGGTCTCGGTCACCCCTCCACTTT. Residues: CASSHTGSRSPLHF.

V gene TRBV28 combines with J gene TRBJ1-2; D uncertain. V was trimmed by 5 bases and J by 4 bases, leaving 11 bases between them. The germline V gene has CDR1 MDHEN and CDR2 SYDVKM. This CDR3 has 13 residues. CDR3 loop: CASSPPPPYGYTF. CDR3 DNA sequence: TGTGCCAGCAGTCCCCCGCCTCCCTATGGCTACACCTTC.

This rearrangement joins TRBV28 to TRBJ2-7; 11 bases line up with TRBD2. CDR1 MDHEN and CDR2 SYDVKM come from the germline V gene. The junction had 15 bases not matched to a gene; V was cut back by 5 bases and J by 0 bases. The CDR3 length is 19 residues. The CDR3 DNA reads TGTGCCAGCAGTCCCCAAGAGAGACTAGCGGGGAGACACTCCTACGAGCAGTACTTC. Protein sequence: CASSPQERLAGRHSYEQYF. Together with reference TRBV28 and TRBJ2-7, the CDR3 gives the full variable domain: DVKVTQSSRYLVKRTGEKVFLECVQDMDHENMFWYRQDPGLGLRLIYFSYDVKMKEKGDIPEGYSVSREKKERFSLILESASTNQTSMYLCASSPQERLAGRHSYEQYFGPGTRLTVT.

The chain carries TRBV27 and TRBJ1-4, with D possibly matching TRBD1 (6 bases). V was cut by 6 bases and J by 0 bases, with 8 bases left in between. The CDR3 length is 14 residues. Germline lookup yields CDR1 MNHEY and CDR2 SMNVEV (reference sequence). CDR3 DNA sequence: TGTGCCAGCAGGGGGGCGGCAACTAATGAAAAACTGTTTTTT. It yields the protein CASRGAATNEKLFF.

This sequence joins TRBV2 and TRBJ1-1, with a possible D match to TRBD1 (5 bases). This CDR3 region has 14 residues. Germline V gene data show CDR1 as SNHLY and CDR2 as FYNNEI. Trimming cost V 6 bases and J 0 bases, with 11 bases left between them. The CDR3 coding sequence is TGTGCCAGCAGCAGACAGTACATGAACACTGAAGCTTTCTTT. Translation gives CASSRQYMNTEAFF.

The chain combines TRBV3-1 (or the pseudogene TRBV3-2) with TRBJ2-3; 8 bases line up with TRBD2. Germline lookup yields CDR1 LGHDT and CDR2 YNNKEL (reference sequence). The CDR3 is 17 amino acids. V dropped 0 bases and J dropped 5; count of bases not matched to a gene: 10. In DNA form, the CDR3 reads TGTGCCAGCAGCCAAGATGATACCAGCGGGGGTATAGATACGCAGTATTTT. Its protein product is CASSQDDTSGGIDTQYF.

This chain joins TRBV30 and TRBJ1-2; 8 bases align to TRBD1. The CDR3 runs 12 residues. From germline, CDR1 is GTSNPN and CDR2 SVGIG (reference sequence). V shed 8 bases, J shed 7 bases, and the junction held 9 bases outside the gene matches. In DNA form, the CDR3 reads TGTGCCCCATGGACAGGGTTTTTTGGCTACACCTTC. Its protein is CAPWTGFFGYTF. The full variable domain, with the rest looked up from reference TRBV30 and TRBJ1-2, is SQTIHQWPATLVQPVGSPLSLECTVEGTSNPNLYWYRQAAGRGLQLLFYSVGIGQISSEVPQNLSASRPQDRQFILSSKKLLLSDSGFYLCAPWTGFFGYTFGSGTRLTVV.

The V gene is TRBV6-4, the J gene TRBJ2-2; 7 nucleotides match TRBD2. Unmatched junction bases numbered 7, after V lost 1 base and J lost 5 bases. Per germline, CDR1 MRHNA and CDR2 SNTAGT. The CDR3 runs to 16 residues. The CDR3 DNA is TGTGCCAGCAGTGACTGGGGAGGGGCACGAACCGGGGAGCTGTTTTTT. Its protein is CASSDWGGARTGELFF.

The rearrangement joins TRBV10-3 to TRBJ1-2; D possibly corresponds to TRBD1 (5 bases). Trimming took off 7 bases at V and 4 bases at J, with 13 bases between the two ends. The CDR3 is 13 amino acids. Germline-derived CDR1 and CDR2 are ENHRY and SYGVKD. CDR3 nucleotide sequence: TGTGCCATCAAGGAGGGGCTCGGCTATGGCTACACCTTC. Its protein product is CAIKEGLGYGYTF.

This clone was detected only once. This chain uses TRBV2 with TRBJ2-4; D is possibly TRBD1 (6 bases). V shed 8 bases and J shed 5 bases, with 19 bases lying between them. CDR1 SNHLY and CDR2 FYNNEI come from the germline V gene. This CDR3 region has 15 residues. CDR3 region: CASAERDKAENIQYF. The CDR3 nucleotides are TGTGCCAGCGCGGAGAGGGACAAGGCCGAAAACATTCAGTACTTC.

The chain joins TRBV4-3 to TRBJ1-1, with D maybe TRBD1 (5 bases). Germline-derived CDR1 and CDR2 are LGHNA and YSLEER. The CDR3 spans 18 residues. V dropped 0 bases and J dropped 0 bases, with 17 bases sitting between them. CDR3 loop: CASSQDKTAGRMNTEAFF. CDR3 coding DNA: TGCGCCAGCAGCCAAGATAAGACAGCTGGAAGGATGAACACTGAAGCTTTCTTT.

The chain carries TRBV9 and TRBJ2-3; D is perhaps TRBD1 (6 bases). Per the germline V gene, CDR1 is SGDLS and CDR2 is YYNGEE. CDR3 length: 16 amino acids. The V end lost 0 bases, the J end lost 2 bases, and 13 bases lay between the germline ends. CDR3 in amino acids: CASSVGVRGPTDTQYF. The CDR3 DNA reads TGTGCCAGCAGCGTAGGGGTCAGGGGACCCACAGATACGCAGTATTTT.

The CDR3 sequence: CASSSVRGSYEQYF. DNA for the CDR3: TGTGCCAGCAGCTCTGTCAGGGGGAGTTACGAGCAGTACTTC. The chain carries TRBV11-2 and TRBJ2-7, with 7 bases fitting TRBD1. Unmatched junction bases numbered 7, after V lost 4 bases and J lost 4 bases. The CDR3 loop spans 14 amino acids. Germline CDR1 SGHAT, CDR2 FQNNGV.

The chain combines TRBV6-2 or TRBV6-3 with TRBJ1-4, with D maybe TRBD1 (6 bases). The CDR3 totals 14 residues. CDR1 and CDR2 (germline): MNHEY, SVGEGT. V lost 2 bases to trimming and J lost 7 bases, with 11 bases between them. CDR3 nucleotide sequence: TGTGCCAGCAGTTACAGCGGGGGGCGTGAAAAACTGTTTTTT. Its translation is CASSYSGGREKLFF.

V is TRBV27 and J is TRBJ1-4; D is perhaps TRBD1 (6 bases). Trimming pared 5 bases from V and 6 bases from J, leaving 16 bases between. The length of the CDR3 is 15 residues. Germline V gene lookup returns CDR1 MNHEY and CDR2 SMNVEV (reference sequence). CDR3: CASSKEGGGYEKLFF. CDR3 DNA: TGTGCCAGCAGTAAAGAGGGGGGAGGGTATGAAAAACTGTTTTTT.

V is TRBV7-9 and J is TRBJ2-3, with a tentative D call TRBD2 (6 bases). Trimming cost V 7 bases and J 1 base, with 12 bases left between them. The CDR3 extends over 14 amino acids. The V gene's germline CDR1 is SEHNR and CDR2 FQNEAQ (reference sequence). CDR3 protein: CASTKDYGTDTQYF. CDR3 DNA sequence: TGTGCCAGCACCAAGGACTACGGCACAGATACGCAGTATTTT.

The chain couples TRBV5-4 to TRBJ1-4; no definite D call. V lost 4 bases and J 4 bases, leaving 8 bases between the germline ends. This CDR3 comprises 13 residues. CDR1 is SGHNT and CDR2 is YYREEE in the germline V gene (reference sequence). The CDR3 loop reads CASSRGVNEKLFF. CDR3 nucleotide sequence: TGTGCCAGCAGCCGGGGAGTTAATGAAAAACTGTTTTTT.

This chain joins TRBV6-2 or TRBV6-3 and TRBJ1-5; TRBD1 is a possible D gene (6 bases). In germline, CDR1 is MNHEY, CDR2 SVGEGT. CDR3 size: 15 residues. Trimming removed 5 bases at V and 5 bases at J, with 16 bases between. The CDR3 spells CASSSWDNGHQPQHF. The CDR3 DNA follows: TGTGCCAGCAGTAGCTGGGACAACGGACATCAGCCCCAGCATTTT.

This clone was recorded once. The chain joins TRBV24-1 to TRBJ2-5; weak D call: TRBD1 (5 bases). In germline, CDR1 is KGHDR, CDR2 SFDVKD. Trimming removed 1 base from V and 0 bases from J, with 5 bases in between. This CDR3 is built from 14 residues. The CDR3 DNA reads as TGTGCCACCAGTGATTTAGGGGACCAAGAGACCCAGTACTTC. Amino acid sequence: CATSDLGDQETQYF.